The next 21 T cell receptor beta chains were all read from a single sample in a study of T-cell reconstitution after alpha-beta-depleted transplantation in children. This sample's TCRbeta library carried unique molecular identifier barcodes. One entry per CDR3 protein results from TCRdb running MiXCR on the PCR reads. The sample shows tens of thousands of distinct CDR3 sequences, approximately 11% of them seen only once. The input for sequencing was PBMCs from the stem cell graft donor, taken from the stem cell graft. These receptors originate from a human donor who donated a stem cell graft to a child with chronic granulomatous disease.

At least ten counts were recorded for this clonotype. The CDR3 DNA reads TGTGCCAGCAGTGACGGGACAGGACCCTACGAGCAGTACTTC. This translates into CASSDGTGPYEQYF. The chain uses TRBV6-2 or TRBV6-3 and TRBJ2-7; 8 bases align to TRBD1. V lost 5 bases to trimming and J lost 2 bases; unmatched junction nucleotides: 5. Germline loops: CDR1 MNHEY, CDR2 SVGEGT. The length of the CDR3 is 14 residues.

This clonotype has at least ten counts. This chain connects TRBV29-1 to TRBJ2-3; the D is unclear. Germline V gene data show CDR1 as SQVTM and CDR2 as ANQGSEA. The germline V and J ends were trimmed by 7 bases and 4 bases, with 6 bases remaining between them. This CDR3 is built from 10 residues. In DNA form, the CDR3 reads TGCAGCGCAGACCCAGATACGCAGTATTTT. It yields the protein CSADPDTQYF.

This clonotype was recorded at least ten times. This rearrangement joins TRBV29-1 to TRBJ2-1; D gene ambiguous. This CDR3 comprises 16 residues. V lost 6 bases, J lost 0 bases, and 18 bases lay in between. The germline V gene encodes CDR1 SQVTM and CDR2 ANQGSEA. CDR3 in amino acids: CSVPGMVRSSYNEQFF. The CDR3 nucleotides are TGCAGCGTCCCGGGTATGGTGAGAAGCTCCTACAATGAGCAGTTCTTC.

This clonotype was observed at least ten times. The genes are TRBV7-9 and TRBJ1-1; D not resolved. This CDR3 has 16 residues. The germline V gene has CDR1 SEHNR and CDR2 FQNEAQ (reference sequence). Trimming took off 10 bases at V and 1 base at J, with 22 bases between the two ends. The CDR3 spells CATESIGWRENTEAFF. In DNA form, the CDR3 reads TGTGCCACCGAGTCTATCGGATGGAGAGAGAACACTGAAGCTTTCTTT. Using reference TRBV7-9 and TRBJ1-1 for the parts outside the CDR3, the full variable domain is DTGVSQNPRHKITKRGQNVTFRCDPISEHNRLYWYRQTLGQGPEFLTYFQNEAQLEKSRLLSDRFSAERPKGSFSTLEIQRTEQGDSAMYLCATESIGWRENTEAFFGQGTRLTVV.

This clonotype appeared many times. V is TRBV4-2 and J is TRBJ2-6; a possible D gene is TRBD2 (6 bases). There are 16 residues in the CDR3. The germline CDR1 and CDR2 sequences are LGHNA and YNFKEQ. The ends were cut back, 6 bases at V and 0 bases at J, with 12 bases in the middle. CDR3 in amino acids: CASSRDSFSGANVLTF. The CDR3 nucleotides read TGTGCCAGCAGTCGGGACTCCTTCTCTGGGGCCAACGTCCTGACTTTC.

This clonotype was detected many times. V is TRBV5-1 and J is TRBJ2-7; tentative D call: TRBD1 (6 bases). V lost 0 bases and J lost 3, with 13 bases in between. CDR3 length: 15 residues. CDR1 is SGHRS and CDR2 is YFSETQ in the germline V gene. This CDR3 reads CASSLAGVVRYEQYF. In DNA, the CDR3 is TGCGCCAGCAGCTTGGCAGGGGTGGTCCGCTACGAGCAGTACTTC. Variable domain in full (rest from reference TRBV5-1 and TRBJ2-7): KAGVTQTPRYLIKTRGQQVTLSCSPISGHRSVSWYQQTPGQGLQFLFEYFSETQRNKGNFPGRFSGRQFSNSRSEMNVSTLELGDSALYLCASSLAGVVRYEQYFGPGTRLTVT.

V and J are TRBV28 and TRBJ2-1; unclear D gene. This CDR3 region has 12 residues. Germline V gene data show CDR1 as MDHEN and CDR2 as SYDVKM. Trimming removed 1 base from V and 6 bases from J, with 4 bases in between. CDR3 sequence (DNA): TGTGCCAGCAGTTTATTGCGCAATGAGCAGTTCTTC. Residues: CASSLLRNEQFF. Full variable domain (missing parts from reference TRBV28 and TRBJ2-1): DVKVTQSSRYLVKRTGEKVFLECVQDMDHENMFWYRQDPGLGLRLIYFSYDVKMKEKGDIPEGYSVSREKKERFSLILESASTNQTSMYLCASSLLRNEQFFGPGTRLTVL.

Ten or more counts support this clonotype. The DNA of the CDR3 is TGCAGTGCTAGAGATACTGGCGGAACCTACGAGCAGTACTTC. It codes for CSARDTGGTYEQYF. The chain combines TRBV20-1 with TRBJ2-7; D is uncertain. Germline lookup yields CDR1 DFQATT and CDR2 SNEGSKA (reference sequence). The CDR3 length is 14 residues. The V gene lost 0 bases and the J gene lost 2 bases, with 11 bases spanning the gap.

Many counts were recorded for this clonotype. The chain combines TRBV12-3 or TRBV12-4 with TRBJ2-5, with 12 bases matching TRBD2. The J segment lost 6 bases and the V segment lost 5 bases, leaving 4 bases of the junction unmatched. CDR3 length: 14 amino acids. CDR3 sequence reads: CASSPLAGGKTQYF. For the CDR3, the DNA is TGTGCCAGCAGTCCTCTAGCGGGAGGGAAGACCCAGTACTTC.

By share, this clonotype counts as medium-sized (0.01 to 0.1%). The chain links TRBV7-2 to TRBJ2-1, with D uncertain. Trimming took 5 bases from V and 5 from J, leaving 10 bases between them. The CDR3 covers 13 residues. CDR1 and CDR2 from the germline V gene are SGHTA and FQGNSA. The CDR3 protein is CASSLGPNNEQFF. CDR3 coding DNA: TGTGCCAGCAGCCTAGGACCTAACAATGAGCAGTTCTTC.

At least ten counts were recorded for this clonotype. The J gene is TRBJ1-6, the V gene TRBV12-3 or TRBV12-4, with 8 bases that match TRBD1. V shed 6 bases, J shed 14 bases, and the junction held 12 bases outside the gene matches. This CDR3 is 14 amino acids long. CDR3 sequence reads: CASRAGTGVLALHF. CDR3 DNA: TGTGCCAGCAGAGCCGGGACAGGCGTATTAGCCCTCCACTTT.

This chain connects TRBV27 to TRBJ2-1; 7 bases agree with TRBD2. This CDR3 has 17 amino acids. CDR1 and CDR2 (germline): MNHEY, SMNVEV (reference sequence). With 3 bases clipped from V and 3 bases from J, the junction kept 11 bases outside the gene matches. This CDR3 is CASSFARTRGVYNEQFF. The CDR3 DNA is TGTGCCAGCAGTTTCGCGCGGACTAGAGGGGTCTACAATGAGCAGTTCTTC.

This clonotype occurred many times. This chain uses TRBV7-9 with TRBJ2-1; maybe TRBD2 (5 bases). The CDR3 length is 16 residues. Deletions cut 5 bases from V and 6 bases from J, with 20 bases between. CDR1 is SEHNR, CDR2 FQNEAQ, per germline (reference sequence). The CDR3 region is CASSPGWGAMVNEQFF. The CDR3 bases are TGTGCCAGCAGCCCGGGGTGGGGTGCCATGGTCAATGAGCAGTTCTTC.

This clonotype has a count of ten or more. The chain has TRBV27 and TRBJ2-3; D remains ambiguous. Germline V gives CDR1 MNHEY, CDR2 SMNVEV (reference sequence). Trimming took 6 bases from V and 4 from J, leaving 14 bases between them. The CDR3 consists of 14 residues. CDR3: CASRRVAFADTQYF. CDR3 bases: TGTGCCAGCAGACGGGTAGCTTTTGCAGATACGCAGTATTTT.

In its sample, this clonotype was seen many times. V and J are TRBV6-2 or TRBV6-3 and TRBJ2-3, with D perhaps TRBD1 (5 bases). Germline-derived CDR1 and CDR2 are MNHEY and SVGEGT. V lost 6 bases and J 0 bases, leaving 13 bases between the germline ends. This CDR3 comprises 15 residues. The CDR3 protein is CASRPTVISTDTQYF. The DNA for the CDR3 is TGTGCCAGCAGGCCGACAGTTATTAGCACAGATACGCAGTATTTT.

In its sample, this clonotype was seen a few times. The chain is built from TRBV29-1 and TRBJ1-2; D gene uncertain. There are 14 residues in the CDR3. Trimming took 0 bases from V and 1 from J, leaving 9 bases between them. The germline gives CDR1 SQVTM, CDR2 ANQGSEA. CDR3 DNA sequence: TGCAGCGTTGAAGACGAGGACTTTAACTATGGCTACACCTTC. It is translated as CSVEDEDFNYGYTF.

The sample holds many counts of this clonotype. This sequence joins TRBV7-3 and TRBJ2-1; 12 positions match TRBD2. CDR1 and CDR2 (germline): SGHTA, FQGTGA. This CDR3 spans 16 amino acids. V lost 1 base, J lost 7 bases, and 5 bases stayed unmatched. CDR3 protein: CASSLRLAGVGNEQFF. The CDR3 DNA reads as TGTGCCAGCAGCTTAAGACTAGCGGGAGTAGGTAATGAGCAGTTCTTC.

This clonotype is labeled as medium-sized (0.01 to 0.1%). This sequence joins TRBV12-5 and TRBJ2-3, with D unclear. This CDR3 has 14 amino acids. Germline CDR1 and CDR2: LGHNT and FRNRAP. V lost 3 bases, J lost 2 bases, and 9 bases lay in between. CDR3 DNA sequence: TGTGCTAGTGGTTTCGGAACTAACACAGATACGCAGTATTTT. Translating gives CASGFGTNTDTQYF.

In its sample, this clonotype is medium-sized (0.01 to 0.1%). The J gene is TRBJ1-1, the V gene TRBV7-6; no clear D gene. Trimming cost V 1 base and J 1 base, with 10 bases left between them. The germline V gene encodes CDR1 SGHVS and CDR2 FNYEAQ. This CDR3 spans 15 amino acids. CDR3 nucleotide sequence: TGTGCCAGCAGCTTAGATAAGGAGGGGAACACTGAAGCTTTCTTT. Amino acid sequence: CASSLDKEGNTEAFF.

In its sample, this clonotype was seen many times. The V and J genes are TRBV6-6 and TRBJ2-2; no clear D. Germline CDR1 and CDR2: MNHNY and SVGAGI (reference sequence). There are 15 residues in the CDR3. Trimming took off 9 bases at V and 8 bases at J, with 22 bases between the two ends. CDR3 bases: TGTGCCAGGCCCACCCCCCGCCAACATAAGGGGGAGCTGTTTTTT. This encodes CARPTPRQHKGELFF.

There are many counts of this clonotype. This chain links TRBV5-6 with TRBJ1-5; possibly TRBD1 for D (5 bases). Germline assignment: CDR1 SGHDT and CDR2 YYEEEE. CDR3 length: 15 residues. Trimming cost V 0 bases and J 5 bases, with 12 bases left between them. CDR3 in amino acids: CASSLGWQGDQPQHF. As DNA, the CDR3 is TGTGCCAGCAGCTTGGGGTGGCAGGGAGATCAGCCCCAGCATTTT.